This T cell receptor beta chain was identified in a study of glioma-infiltrating T cells after dendritic cell vaccination. The overall study: Dendritic cell vaccination trial patients had either newly diagnosed or recurrent glioblastoma. Dendritic cell vaccine was injected intradermally three times, biweekly.

Described time point: after dendritic cell vaccination, including at tumor progression/relapse. Patients had residual fresh-frozen tumor tissue and more than two years of survival data. In this sample, this clone turned up once. Germline V gene lookup returns CDR1 SGHTA and CDR2 FQGNSA. The length of the CDR3 is 14 residues. Trimming removed 1 base at V and 3 bases at J, with 9 bases between. Primers: 60 V beta forward and 13 J beta reverse. TCRdb's copy holds only in-frame clones and misses some; the assay was immunoSEQ multiplex PCR. The table shows roughly 100,000 clones, with almost 90% occurring only once.

The source material was blood, sampled after dendritic cell vaccination. The sequence was collected from a human donor with glioblastoma. The chain joins TRBV7-2 to TRBJ1-2; D gene unclear. The CDR3 loop is CASSLVEGDYGYTF. In DNA form, the CDR3 reads TGTGCCAGCAGCTTAGTGGAGGGTGACTATGGCTACACCTTC.